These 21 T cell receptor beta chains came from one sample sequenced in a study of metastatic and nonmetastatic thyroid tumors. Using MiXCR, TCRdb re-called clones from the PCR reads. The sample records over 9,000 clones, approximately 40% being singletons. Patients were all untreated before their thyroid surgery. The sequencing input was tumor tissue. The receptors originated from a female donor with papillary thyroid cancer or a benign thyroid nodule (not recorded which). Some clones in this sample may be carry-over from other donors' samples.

In DNA form, the CDR3 reads TGTGCCAGCAGCCGATTCCCGGGAGATGATTGCGAGCAGTACTTC. Protein: CASSRFPGDDCEQYF. The chain carries TRBV6-1 and TRBJ2-7; possibly TRBD2 for D (6 bases). Per germline, CDR1 MNHNS and CDR2 SASEGT. The CDR3 consists of 15 residues. Between the trimmed V and J ends, which lost 6 bases and 6 bases, there was a span of 21 bases.

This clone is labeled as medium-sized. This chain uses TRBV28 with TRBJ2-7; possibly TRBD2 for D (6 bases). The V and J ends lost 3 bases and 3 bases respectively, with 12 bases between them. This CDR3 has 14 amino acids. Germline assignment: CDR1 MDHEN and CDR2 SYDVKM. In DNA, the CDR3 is TGTGCCAGCAGTTTGGGGGGTTTCGGCTACGAGCAGTACTTC. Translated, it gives CASSLGGFGYEQYF.

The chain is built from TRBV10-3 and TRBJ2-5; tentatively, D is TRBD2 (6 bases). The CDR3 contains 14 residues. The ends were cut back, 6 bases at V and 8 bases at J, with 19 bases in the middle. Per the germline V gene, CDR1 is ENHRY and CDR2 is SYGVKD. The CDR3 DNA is TGTGCCATCAGCCCCACGGGGGTCGAGGATACCCAGTACTTC. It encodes CAISPTGVEDTQYF.

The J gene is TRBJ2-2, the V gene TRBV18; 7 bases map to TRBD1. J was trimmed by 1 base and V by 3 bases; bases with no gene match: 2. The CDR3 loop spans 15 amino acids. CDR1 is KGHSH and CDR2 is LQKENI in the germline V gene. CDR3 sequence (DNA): TGTGCCAGCTCACCGACAGGGAGGAACACCGGGGAGCTGTTTTTT. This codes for CASSPTGRNTGELFF.

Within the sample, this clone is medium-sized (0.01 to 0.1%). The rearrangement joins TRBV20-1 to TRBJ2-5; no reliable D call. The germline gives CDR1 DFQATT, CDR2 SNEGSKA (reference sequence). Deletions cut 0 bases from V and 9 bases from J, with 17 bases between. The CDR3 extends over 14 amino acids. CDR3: CSARDNLLGKAQYF. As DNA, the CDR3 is TGCAGTGCTAGAGATAATCTGTTGGGGAAGGCCCAGTACTTC.

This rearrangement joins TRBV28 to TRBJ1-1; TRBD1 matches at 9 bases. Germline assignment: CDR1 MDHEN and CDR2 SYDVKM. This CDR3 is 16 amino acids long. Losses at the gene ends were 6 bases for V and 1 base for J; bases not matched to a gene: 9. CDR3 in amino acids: CASRIWTGAQNTEAFF. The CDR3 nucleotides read TGTGCCAGCAGGATCTGGACAGGGGCGCAGAACACTGAAGCTTTCTTT.

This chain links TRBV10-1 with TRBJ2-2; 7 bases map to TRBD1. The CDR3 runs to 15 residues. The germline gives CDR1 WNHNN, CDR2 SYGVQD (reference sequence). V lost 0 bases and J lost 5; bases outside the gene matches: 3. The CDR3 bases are TGCGCCAGCAGTGAGTCCCGACAGGGTACCGGGGAGCTGTTTTTT. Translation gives CASSESRQGTGELFF.

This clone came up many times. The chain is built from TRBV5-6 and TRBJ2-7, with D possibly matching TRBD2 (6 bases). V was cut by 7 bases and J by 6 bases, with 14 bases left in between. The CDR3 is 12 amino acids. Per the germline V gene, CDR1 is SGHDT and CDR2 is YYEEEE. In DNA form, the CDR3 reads TGTGCCAGCGGCGACCGGCGGGGCGAGCAGTACTTC. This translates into CASGDRRGEQYF.

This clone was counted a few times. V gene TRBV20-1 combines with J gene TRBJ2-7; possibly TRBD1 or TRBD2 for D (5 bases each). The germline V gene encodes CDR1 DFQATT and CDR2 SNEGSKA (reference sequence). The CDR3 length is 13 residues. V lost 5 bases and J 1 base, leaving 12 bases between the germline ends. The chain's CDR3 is CSAYSGLSYEQYF. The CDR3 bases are TGCAGTGCTTACTCGGGGCTTTCCTACGAGCAGTACTTC.

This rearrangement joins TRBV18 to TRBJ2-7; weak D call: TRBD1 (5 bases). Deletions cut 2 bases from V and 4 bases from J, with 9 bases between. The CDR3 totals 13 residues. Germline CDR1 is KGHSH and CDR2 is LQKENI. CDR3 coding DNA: TGTGCCAGCTCACCATCGAAGGGGTACGAGCAGTACTTC. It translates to CASSPSKGYEQYF.

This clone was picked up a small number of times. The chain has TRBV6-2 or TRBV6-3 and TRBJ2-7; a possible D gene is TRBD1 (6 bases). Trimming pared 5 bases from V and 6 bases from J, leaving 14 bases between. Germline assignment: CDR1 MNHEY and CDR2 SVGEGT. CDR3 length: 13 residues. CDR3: CASSNYRDTEQYV. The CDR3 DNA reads TGTGCCAGCAGTAACTACCGGGACACCGAGCAGTACGTC.

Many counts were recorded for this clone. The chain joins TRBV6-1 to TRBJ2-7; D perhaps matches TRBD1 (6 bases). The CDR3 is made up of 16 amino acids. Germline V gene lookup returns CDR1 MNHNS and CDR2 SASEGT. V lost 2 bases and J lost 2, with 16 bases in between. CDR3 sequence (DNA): TGTGCCAGCAGTGAACTGGACAGCTTAACCACCTACGAGCAGTACTTC. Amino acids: CASSELDSLTTYEQYF.

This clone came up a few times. The CDR3 region has the DNA TGTGCCAGCAGTGAAACAAGGGGCACTGAAGCTTTCTTT. Amino acid sequence: CASSETRGTEAFF. This chain links TRBV2 with TRBJ1-1; maybe TRBD1 (5 bases). Germline-derived CDR1 and CDR2 are SNHLY and FYNNEI. The CDR3 spans 13 residues. Trimming stripped 2 bases from V and 4 bases from J, with 8 bases between.

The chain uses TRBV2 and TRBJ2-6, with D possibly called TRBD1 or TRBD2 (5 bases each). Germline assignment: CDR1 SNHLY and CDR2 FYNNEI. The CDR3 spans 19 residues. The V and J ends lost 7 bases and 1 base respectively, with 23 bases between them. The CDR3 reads CASNQRRQGGLSGANVLTF. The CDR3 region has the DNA TGTGCCAGCAACCAGAGGAGGCAGGGCGGACTTTCTGGGGCCAACGTCCTGACTTTC.

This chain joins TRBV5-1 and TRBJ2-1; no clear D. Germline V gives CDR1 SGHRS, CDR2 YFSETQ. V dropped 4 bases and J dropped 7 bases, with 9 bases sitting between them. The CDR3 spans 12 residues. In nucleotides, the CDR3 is TGCGCCAGCAGCATAAACTCTAATGAGCAGTTCTTC. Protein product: CASSINSNEQFF. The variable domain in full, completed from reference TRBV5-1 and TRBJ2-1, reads KAGVTQTPRYLIKTRGQQVTLSCSPISGHRSVSWYQQTPGQGLQFLFEYFSETQRNKGNFPGRFSGRQFSNSRSEMNVSTLELGDSALYLCASSINSNEQFFGPGTRLTVL.

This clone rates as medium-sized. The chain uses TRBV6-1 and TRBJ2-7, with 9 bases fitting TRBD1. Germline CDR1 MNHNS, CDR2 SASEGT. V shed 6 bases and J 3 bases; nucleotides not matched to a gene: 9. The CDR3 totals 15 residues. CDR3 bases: TGTGCCAGCAGCGAGCCGGGACAGGGCGGCTACGAGCAGTACTTC. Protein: CASSEPGQGGYEQYF.

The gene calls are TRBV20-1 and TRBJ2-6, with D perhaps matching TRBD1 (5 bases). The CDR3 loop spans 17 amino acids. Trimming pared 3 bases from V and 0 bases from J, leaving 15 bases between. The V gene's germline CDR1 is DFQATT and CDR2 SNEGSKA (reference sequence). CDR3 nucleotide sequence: TGCAGTGCTAGGGAACGTACAGGAAACTCTGGGGCCAACGTCCTGACTTTC. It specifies CSARERTGNSGANVLTF.

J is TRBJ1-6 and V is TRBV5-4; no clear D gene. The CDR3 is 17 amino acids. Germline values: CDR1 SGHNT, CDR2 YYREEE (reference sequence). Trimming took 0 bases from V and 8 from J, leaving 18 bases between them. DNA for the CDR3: TGTGCCAGCAGCTTGGCTCGAGAGCCTCGGATTGATTCACCCCTCCACTTT. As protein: CASSLAREPRIDSPLHF.

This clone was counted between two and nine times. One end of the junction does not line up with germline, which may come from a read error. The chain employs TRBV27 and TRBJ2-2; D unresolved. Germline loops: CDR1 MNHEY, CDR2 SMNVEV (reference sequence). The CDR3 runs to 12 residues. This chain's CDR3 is CSSSPYGGELFF. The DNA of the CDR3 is TGTTCCAGCAGTCCTTACGGCGGGGAGCTGTTTTTT.

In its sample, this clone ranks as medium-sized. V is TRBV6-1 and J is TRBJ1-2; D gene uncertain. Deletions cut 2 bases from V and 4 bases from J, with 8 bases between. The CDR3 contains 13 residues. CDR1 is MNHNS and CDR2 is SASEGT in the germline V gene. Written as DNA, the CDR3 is TGTGCCAGCAGTGAATTAGGGTTCTATGGCTACACCTTC. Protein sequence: CASSELGFYGYTF.

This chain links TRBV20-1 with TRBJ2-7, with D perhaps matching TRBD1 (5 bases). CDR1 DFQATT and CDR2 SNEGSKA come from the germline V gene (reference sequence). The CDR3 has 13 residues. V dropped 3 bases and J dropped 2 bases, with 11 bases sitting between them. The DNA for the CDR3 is TGCAGTGCTAGGGGAAGGGGAACCTACGAGCAGTACTTC. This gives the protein CSARGRGTYEQYF.